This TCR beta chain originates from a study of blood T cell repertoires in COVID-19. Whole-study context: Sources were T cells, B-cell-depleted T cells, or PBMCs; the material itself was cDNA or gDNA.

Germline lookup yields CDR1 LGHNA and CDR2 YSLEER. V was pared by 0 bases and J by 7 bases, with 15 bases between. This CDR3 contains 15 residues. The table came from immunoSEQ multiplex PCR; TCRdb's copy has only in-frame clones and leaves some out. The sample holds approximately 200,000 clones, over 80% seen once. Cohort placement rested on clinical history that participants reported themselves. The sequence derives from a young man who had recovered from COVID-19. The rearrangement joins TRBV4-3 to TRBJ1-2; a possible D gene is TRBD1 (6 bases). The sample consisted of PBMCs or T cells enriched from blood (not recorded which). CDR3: CASSQDWGGELGYTF. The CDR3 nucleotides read TGCGCCAGCAGCCAAGATTGGGGGGGCGAGCTTGGCTACACCTTC.